Shown below are 2 T cell receptor beta chains from a single sample sequenced in a study of shared clonotypes between healthy human individuals. Some clones are missing from TCRdb's copy, which holds only in-frame ones; the method was immunoSEQ multiplex PCR. The sample holds about 490,000 clones, almost 80% seen once. The sequencing sample was made of PBMCs. These receptors originate from a woman in her thirties or forties in good health. Some clones in this sample may be carry-over from other donors' samples.

This chain links TRBV28 with TRBJ2-5; 10 nucleotides match TRBD2. CDR1 is MDHEN and CDR2 is SYDVKM in the germline V gene. J gave up 14 bases and V 5 bases, and 5 bases lay outside the gene matches. The CDR3 runs to 11 residues. CDR3 DNA: TGTGCCAGCAGTGCCGGGACTAGCGTTTACTTC. Translation: CASSAGTSVYF.

The V and J genes are TRBV6-1 and TRBJ1-3, with D possibly TRBD1 on 6 matching bases. The germline V gene encodes CDR1 MNHNS and CDR2 SASEGT. V lost 4 bases and J lost 4, with 20 bases in between. This CDR3 is built from 17 residues. The CDR3: CASSVYRAVYSGNTIYF. CDR3 nucleotides: TGTGCCAGCAGTGTGTACAGGGCAGTTTATTCCGGAAACACCATATATTTT.